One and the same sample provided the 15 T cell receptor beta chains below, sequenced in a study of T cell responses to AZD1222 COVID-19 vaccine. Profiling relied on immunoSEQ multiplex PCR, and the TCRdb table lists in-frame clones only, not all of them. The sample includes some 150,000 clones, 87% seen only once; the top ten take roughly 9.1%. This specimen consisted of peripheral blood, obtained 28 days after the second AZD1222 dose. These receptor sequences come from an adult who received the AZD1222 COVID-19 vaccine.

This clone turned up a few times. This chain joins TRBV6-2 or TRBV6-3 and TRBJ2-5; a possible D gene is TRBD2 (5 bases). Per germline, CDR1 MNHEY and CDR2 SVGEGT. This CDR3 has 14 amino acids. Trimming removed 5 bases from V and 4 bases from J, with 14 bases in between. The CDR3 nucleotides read TGTGCCAGCAGTACTAGATTGGGTGGAGAGACCCAGTACTTC. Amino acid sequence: CASSTRLGGETQYF.

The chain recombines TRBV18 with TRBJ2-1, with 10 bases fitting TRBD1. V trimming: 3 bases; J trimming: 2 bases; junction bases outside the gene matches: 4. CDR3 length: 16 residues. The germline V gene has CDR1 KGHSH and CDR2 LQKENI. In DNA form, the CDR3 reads TGTGCCAGCTCACCTCTCGGACAGGGGGCCTACAATGAGCAGTTCTTC. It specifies CASSPLGQGAYNEQFF.

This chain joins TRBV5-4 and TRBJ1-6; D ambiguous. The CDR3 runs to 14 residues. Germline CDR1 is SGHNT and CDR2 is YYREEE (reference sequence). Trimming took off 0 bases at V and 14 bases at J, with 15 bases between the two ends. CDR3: CASSLDRQVPTLHF. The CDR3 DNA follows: TGTGCCAGCAGCTTGGATCGGCAGGTTCCAACCCTCCACTTT.

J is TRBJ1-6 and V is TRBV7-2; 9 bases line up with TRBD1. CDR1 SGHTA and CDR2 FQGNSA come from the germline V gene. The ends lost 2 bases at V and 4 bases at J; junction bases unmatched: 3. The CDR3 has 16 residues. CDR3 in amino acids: CASSLTGQGYNSPLHF. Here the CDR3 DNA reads TGTGCCAGCAGCTTAACGGGACAGGGATATAATTCACCCCTCCACTTT.

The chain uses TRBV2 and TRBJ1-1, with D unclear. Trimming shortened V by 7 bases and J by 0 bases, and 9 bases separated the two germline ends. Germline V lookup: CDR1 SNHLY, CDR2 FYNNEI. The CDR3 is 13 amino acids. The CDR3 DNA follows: TGTGCCAGCATCCCCCTCCTGAACACTGAAGCTTTCTTT. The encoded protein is CASIPLLNTEAFF.

The CDR3 protein is CASTVTGGHGELFF. The DNA for the CDR3 is TGTGCCAGTACCGTAACAGGGGGGCACGGGGAGCTGTTTTTT. The chain couples TRBV19 to TRBJ2-2; 8 nucleotides line up with TRBD1. Trimming took 7 bases from V and 7 from J; bases not matched to a gene: 8. Germline assignment: CDR1 LNHDA and CDR2 SQIVND (reference sequence). The CDR3 contains 14 residues.

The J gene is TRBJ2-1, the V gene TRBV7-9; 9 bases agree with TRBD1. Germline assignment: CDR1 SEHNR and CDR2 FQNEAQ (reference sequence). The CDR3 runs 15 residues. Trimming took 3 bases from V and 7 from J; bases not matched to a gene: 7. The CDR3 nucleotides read TGTGCCAGCAGCTTGGGACAGGGAGGAACTAATGAGCAGTTCTTC. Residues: CASSLGQGGTNEQFF.

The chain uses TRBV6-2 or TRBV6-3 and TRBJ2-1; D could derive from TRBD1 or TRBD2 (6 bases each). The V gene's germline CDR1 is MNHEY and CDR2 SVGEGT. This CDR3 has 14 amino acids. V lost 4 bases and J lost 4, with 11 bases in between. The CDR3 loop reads CASSSLGGYNEQFF. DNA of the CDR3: TGTGCCAGCAGTTCATTAGGGGGGTACAATGAGCAGTTCTTC.

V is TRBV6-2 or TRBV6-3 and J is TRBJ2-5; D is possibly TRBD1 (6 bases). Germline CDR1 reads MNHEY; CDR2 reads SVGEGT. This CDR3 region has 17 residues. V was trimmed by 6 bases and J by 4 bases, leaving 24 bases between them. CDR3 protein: CASSRSSTGRVRETQYF. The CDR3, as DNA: TGTGCCAGCAGCCGATCGAGCACAGGGAGAGTTCGAGAGACCCAGTACTTC.

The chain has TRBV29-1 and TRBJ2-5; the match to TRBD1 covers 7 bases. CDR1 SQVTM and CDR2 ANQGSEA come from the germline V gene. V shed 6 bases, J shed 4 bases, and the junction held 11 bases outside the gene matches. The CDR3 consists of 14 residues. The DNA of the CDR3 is TGCAGCGTAGGGGGACAGTGGGCCCCAGAGACCCAGTACTTC. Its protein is CSVGGQWAPETQYF.

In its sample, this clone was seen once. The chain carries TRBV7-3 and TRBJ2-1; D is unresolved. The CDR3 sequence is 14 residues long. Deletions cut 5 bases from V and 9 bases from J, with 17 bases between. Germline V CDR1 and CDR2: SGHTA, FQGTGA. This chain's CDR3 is CASSPNGVVSEQFF. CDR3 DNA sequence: TGTGCCAGCAGCCCAAATGGGGTTGTCAGTGAGCAGTTCTTC.

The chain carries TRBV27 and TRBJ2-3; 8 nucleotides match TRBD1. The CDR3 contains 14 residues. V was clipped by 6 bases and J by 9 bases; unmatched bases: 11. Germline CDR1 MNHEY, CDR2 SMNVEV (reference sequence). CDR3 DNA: TGTGCCAGCAGCTACGGGACAGGACGAAGCACGCAGTATTTT. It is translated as CASSYGTGRSTQYF.

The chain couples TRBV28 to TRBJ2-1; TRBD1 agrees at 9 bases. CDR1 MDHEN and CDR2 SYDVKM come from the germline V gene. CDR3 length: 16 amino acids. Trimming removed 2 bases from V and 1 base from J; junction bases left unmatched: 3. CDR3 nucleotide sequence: TGTGCCAGCAGTTTACCAGGACAGGGGTCCTACAATGAGCAGTTCTTC. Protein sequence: CASSLPGQGSYNEQFF. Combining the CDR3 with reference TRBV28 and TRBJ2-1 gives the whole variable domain DVKVTQSSRYLVKRTGEKVFLECVQDMDHENMFWYRQDPGLGLRLIYFSYDVKMKEKGDIPEGYSVSREKKERFSLILESASTNQTSMYLCASSLPGQGSYNEQFFGPGTRLTVL.

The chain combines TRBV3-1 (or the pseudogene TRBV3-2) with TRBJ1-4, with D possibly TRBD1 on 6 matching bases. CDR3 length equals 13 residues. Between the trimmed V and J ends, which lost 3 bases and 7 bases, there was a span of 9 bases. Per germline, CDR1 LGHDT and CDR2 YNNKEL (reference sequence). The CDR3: CASSQGATEKLFF. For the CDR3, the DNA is TGTGCCAGCAGCCAGGGGGCGACTGAAAAACTGTTTTTT.

DNA for the CDR3: TGTGCCAGCAGTCTTAGACAGTCCCGTTGCGAGCAGTACTTC. It is translated as CASSLRQSRCEQYF. The gene calls are TRBV11-1 and TRBJ2-7, with a weak D call TRBD1 (5 bases). Germline V CDR1 and CDR2: SGHAT, FQDESV (reference sequence). CDR3 length: 14 amino acids. Trimming shortened V by 6 bases and J by 6 bases, and 18 bases separated the two germline ends.